Shown below are 23 T cell receptor beta chains from a single sample sequenced in a study of cytomegalovirus exposure and HLA in healthy donors. Vbeta (60) and Jbeta (13) primers were used in the PCR. This table comes from immunoSEQ multiplex PCR, and its TCRdb copy is limited to in-frame clones, with some not included. The data show approximately 170,000 clones, with approximately 84% seen just once and approximately 1.3% held by the top ten. Sequenced sample: PBMCs. These receptors were collected from a man aged 45-65 years in good health and CMV-seropositive.

The sample holds a few counts of this clone. The V and J genes are TRBV29-1 and TRBJ1-1; 10 nucleotides match TRBD1. Trimming took 6 bases from V and 1 from J; bases not matched to a gene: 2. This CDR3 is built from 13 residues. Germline V gene sequence: CDR1 SQVTM, CDR2 ANQGSEA. CDR3 bases: TGCAGCGTCCGGACAGGGGGGAACACTGAAGCTTTCTTT. It translates to CSVRTGGNTEAFF.

This rearrangement joins TRBV18 to TRBJ2-1; 7 bases are shared with TRBD2. The CDR3 contains 14 residues. V lost 5 bases, J lost 0 bases, and 1 base stayed unmatched. Germline assignment: CDR1 KGHSH and CDR2 LQKENI. CDR3 bases: TGTGCCAGCTCAATAGCGGGCTCCTACAATGAGCAGTTCTTC. This translates into CASSIAGSYNEQFF. The entire variable domain, with the rest obtained from reference TRBV18 and TRBJ2-1, is as follows: NAGVMQNPRHLVRRRGQEARLRCSPMKGHSHVYWYRQLPEEGLKFMVYLQKENIIDESGMPKERFSAEFPKEGPSILRIQQVVRGDSAAYFCASSIAGSYNEQFFGPGTRLTVL.

The V call is TRBV5-1, the J call TRBJ2-1; 13 positions agree with TRBD2. The germline V gene encodes CDR1 SGHRS and CDR2 YFSETQ. V trimming: 3 bases; J trimming: 8 bases; junction bases outside the gene matches: 8. The CDR3 extends over 16 amino acids. CDR3 sequence reads: CASSWGGLAGEDEQFF. CDR3 coding DNA: TGCGCCAGCAGCTGGGGTGGACTAGCGGGAGAGGATGAGCAGTTCTTC.

The chain links TRBV28 to TRBJ1-4; TRBD1 agrees at 12 bases. CDR1 and CDR2 (germline): MDHEN, SYDVKM. This CDR3 has 18 amino acids. With V trimmed by 3 bases and J by 10 bases, 15 bases remained unmatched. In DNA form, the CDR3 reads TGTGCCAGCAGTTTCCCTTCGAACACCGGGACAGGGGGCAGAAAACTGTTTTTT. It translates to CASSFPSNTGTGGRKLFF.

The V and J genes are TRBV4-1 and TRBJ1-6; D unresolved. The germline V gene encodes CDR1 MGHRA and CDR2 YSYEKL. CDR3 length: 15 amino acids. V was clipped by 4 bases and J by 5 bases, with 12 bases between them. The CDR3 region is CASSPSGWDNSPLHF. CDR3 sequence (DNA): TGCGCCAGCAGCCCCTCGGGGTGGGATAATTCACCCCTCCACTTT.

The V gene is TRBV28, the J gene TRBJ1-4, with D uncertain. Germline V gives CDR1 MDHEN, CDR2 SYDVKM. V was pared by 2 bases and J by 5 bases, with 15 bases between. The CDR3 runs 16 residues. CDR3 amino acids: CASSLPLGMGNEKLFF. CDR3 in DNA: TGTGCCAGCAGTTTACCCCTCGGGATGGGGAATGAAAAACTGTTTTTT.

The gene calls are TRBV29-1 and TRBJ1-2; TRBD1 might be the D (5 bases). This CDR3 has 13 amino acids. The germline CDR1 and CDR2 sequences are SQVTM and ANQGSEA. Trimming stripped 7 bases from V and 6 bases from J, with 18 bases between. The chain's CDR3 is CSDVLRGDNGYTF. CDR3 DNA sequence: TGCAGCGACGTTCTGCGGGGGGATAATGGCTACACCTTC.

The chain employs TRBV30 and TRBJ1-4, with 8 bases aligning to TRBD1. Germline trimming cut 3 bases from V and 7 bases from J; bases unmatched to any gene: 10. CDR1 and CDR2 from the germline V gene are GTSNPN and SVGIG (reference sequence). CDR3 length: 15 residues. CDR3 DNA sequence: TGTGCCTGGAGGGGGATGACAGGGGCCGGTGAAAAACTGTTTTTT. It translates to CAWRGMTGAGEKLFF.

The chain employs TRBV5-1 and TRBJ2-3, with 13 bases matching TRBD2. The length of the CDR3 is 16 residues. CDR1 is SGHRS, CDR2 YFSETQ, per germline. V lost 3 bases, J lost 2 bases, and 3 bases stayed unmatched. Here the CDR3 DNA reads TGCGCCAGCAGCTCGGGGACTAGCGGGGACACAGATACGCAGTATTTT. It codes for CASSSGTSGDTDTQYF.

The chain links TRBV18 to TRBJ1-2; possibly TRBD1 for D (6 bases). V lost 4 bases and J lost 6, with 12 bases in between. Germline CDR1 and CDR2: KGHSH and LQKENI. The CDR3 runs 13 residues. CDR3 in amino acids: CASSRISGDGYTF. The DNA of the CDR3 is TGTGCCAGCTCACGGATTTCAGGGGATGGCTACACCTTC.

This clone was picked up a small number of times. The rearrangement joins TRBV4-2 to TRBJ2-7; possibly TRBD2 for D (6 bases). The CDR3 is 14 amino acids. Germline CDR1 reads LGHNA; CDR2 reads YNFKEQ. Trimming removed 0 bases from V and 7 bases from J, with 13 bases in between. DNA for the CDR3: TGTGCCAGCAGCCAAGATAGGGAGCGGGCAGAGCAGTACTTC. Residues: CASSQDRERAEQYF.

The chain recombines TRBV5-1 with TRBJ1-4; TRBD1 matches 7 bases. J lost 3 bases, V lost 4 bases, and 6 bases had no gene match. The CDR3 has 15 amino acids. CDR1 SGHRS and CDR2 YFSETQ come from the germline V gene. In DNA form, the CDR3 reads TGCGCCAGCAGCATCGTGACAGGGTCTAATGAAAAACTGTTTTTT. Encoded protein: CASSIVTGSNEKLFF. The whole variable domain, filled in from reference TRBV5-1 and TRBJ1-4, reads KAGVTQTPRYLIKTRGQQVTLSCSPISGHRSVSWYQQTPGQGLQFLFEYFSETQRNKGNFPGRFSGRQFSNSRSEMNVSTLELGDSALYLCASSIVTGSNEKLFFGSGTQLSVL.

The genes are TRBV25-1 and TRBJ1-2; a possible D gene is TRBD1 (6 bases). The CDR3 sequence is 13 residues long. The germline gives CDR1 MGHDK, CDR2 SYGVNS. Trimming took 3 bases from V and 6 from J, leaving 11 bases between them. The CDR3 nucleotides read TGTGCCAGCAGTGACAACAGGGTGGATGGCTACACCTTC. The encoded protein is CASSDNRVDGYTF.

This sequence joins TRBV5-1 and TRBJ1-4; 7 bases match TRBD1. V lost 4 bases to trimming and J lost 3 bases; unmatched junction nucleotides: 9. CDR1 is SGHRS, CDR2 YFSETQ, per germline. The CDR3 runs 16 residues. The CDR3 sequence is CASSISTGTANEKLFF. Written as DNA, the CDR3 is TGCGCCAGCAGCATATCAACCGGGACAGCTAATGAAAAACTGTTTTTT.

J is TRBJ1-2 and V is TRBV14; 12 bases agree with TRBD1. Germline values: CDR1 SGHDN, CDR2 FVKESK. J lost 0 bases, V lost 5 bases, and 13 bases had no gene match. The CDR3 runs to 19 residues. The CDR3 nucleotides are TGTGCCAGCAGCTCCACCGGGACAGGGGGCCCGAAAGCTAACTATGGCTACACCTTC. This encodes CASSSTGTGGPKANYGYTF.

The gene calls are TRBV11-3 and TRBJ2-2; TRBD1 matches at 7 bases. This CDR3 spans 15 amino acids. The germline CDR1 and CDR2 sequences are SGHNT and YENEEA. Trimming removed 3 bases from V and 4 bases from J; junction bases left unmatched: 5. CDR3 loop: CASSLKGAVTGELFF. CDR3 coding DNA: TGTGCCAGCAGCTTGAAGGGGGCGGTCACCGGGGAGCTGTTTTTT.

J is TRBJ1-5 and V is TRBV5-8, with D possibly being TRBD1 (6 bases). CDR3 length equals 13 residues. Trimming pared 7 bases from V and 3 bases from J, leaving 11 bases between. Germline lookup yields CDR1 SGHTS and CDR2 YDEGEE. The CDR3: CASPGQLNQPQHF. DNA for the CDR3: TGTGCCAGCCCAGGACAGCTCAATCAGCCCCAGCATTTT.

The chain links TRBV5-1 to TRBJ1-3; TRBD1 matches 7 bases. The V gene end was trimmed by 4 bases and the J gene end by 2 bases; junction bases not matched to a gene: 3. Per the germline V gene, CDR1 is SGHRS and CDR2 is YFSETQ. The CDR3 loop spans 14 amino acids. The chain's CDR3 is CASSPTGAGNTIYF. The CDR3 DNA follows: TGCGCCAGCAGCCCCACAGGGGCTGGAAACACCATATATTTT.

The gene calls are TRBV28 and TRBJ1-1; the match to TRBD1 covers 7 bases. The CDR3 has 15 residues. V shed 10 bases and J 5 bases; nucleotides not matched to a gene: 16. Germline assignment: CDR1 MDHEN and CDR2 SYDVKM. The CDR3 is CAKSTGSATGTEAFF. The CDR3 bases are TGTGCCAAGTCGACAGGGAGCGCCACTGGGACTGAAGCTTTCTTT.

This clone was observed once. The rearrangement uses TRBV7-8 and TRBJ1-1, with D possibly matching TRBD1 (5 bases). The CDR3 sequence is 14 residues long. The germline V gene has CDR1 SGHVS and CDR2 FQNEAQ. V was cut by 5 bases and J by 3 bases, with 13 bases left in between. For the CDR3, the DNA is TGTGCCAGCAGCAACAACTGGGGCGACACTGAAGCTTTCTTT. Amino acids: CASSNNWGDTEAFF.

The CDR3 region is CASSDRGNQPQHF. CDR3 coding DNA: TGTGCCAGCAGCGACAGGGGCAATCAGCCCCAGCATTTT. The chain combines TRBV5-4 with TRBJ1-5, with 7 bases aligning to TRBD1. The V gene's germline CDR1 is SGHNT and CDR2 YYREEE (reference sequence). V shed 4 bases, J shed 2 bases, and the junction held 0 bases outside the gene matches. The CDR3 totals 13 residues.

This chain joins TRBV30 and TRBJ2-1, with 10 bases matching TRBD2. Germline V gene lookup returns CDR1 GTSNPN and CDR2 SVGIG (reference sequence). Unmatched junction bases numbered 5, after V lost 5 bases and J lost 7 bases. The CDR3 has 13 amino acids. The CDR3: CAWGGLARNEQFF. CDR3 sequence (DNA): TGTGCCTGGGGGGGACTAGCGAGGAATGAGCAGTTCTTC.

The chain couples TRBV28 to TRBJ1-5; D uncertain. This CDR3 contains 16 residues. Trimming pared 5 bases from V and 0 bases from J, leaving 14 bases between. The V gene's germline CDR1 is MDHEN and CDR2 SYDVKM. CDR3 sequence (DNA): TGTGCCAGCAGTCCCTCCGGAGGGTATAGCAATCAGCCCCAGCATTTT. Its protein product is CASSPSGGYSNQPQHF. Looking up the rest from reference TRBV28 and TRBJ1-5 gives the full variable domain: DVKVTQSSRYLVKRTGEKVFLECVQDMDHENMFWYRQDPGLGLRLIYFSYDVKMKEKGDIPEGYSVSREKKERFSLILESASTNQTSMYLCASSPSGGYSNQPQHFGDGTRLSIL.